This T cell receptor beta chain was documented in a study of cytomegalovirus exposure and HLA in healthy donors. Study-wide results and caveats: Reports described diagnosis of cytomegalovirus status by the classifier as highly specific and sensitive.

A multiplex PCR was run with 60 Vbeta primers and 13 Jbeta primers. TCRdb keeps only in-frame clones here, not all; method: immunoSEQ multiplex PCR. The sample lists approximately 95,000 clones, around 80% occurring once. The CDR3 loop spans 18 amino acids. Germline V gives CDR1 SEHNR, CDR2 FQNEAQ (reference sequence). V shed 0 bases and J 0 bases; nucleotides not matched to a gene: 5. Comments on this clone: Its antigen is still unknown.

The source of this sequence is a man aged 18 to 29 in good health and CMV-seropositive. The sequenced sample consisted of PBMCs. The V call is TRBV7-9, the J call TRBJ2-2; TRBD2 matches 9 bases. The CDR3 DNA is TGTGCCAGCAGCTTAGCGGCTAGCGGGGACTCGAACACCGGGGAGCTGTTTTTT. It is translated as CASSLAASGDSNTGELFF.